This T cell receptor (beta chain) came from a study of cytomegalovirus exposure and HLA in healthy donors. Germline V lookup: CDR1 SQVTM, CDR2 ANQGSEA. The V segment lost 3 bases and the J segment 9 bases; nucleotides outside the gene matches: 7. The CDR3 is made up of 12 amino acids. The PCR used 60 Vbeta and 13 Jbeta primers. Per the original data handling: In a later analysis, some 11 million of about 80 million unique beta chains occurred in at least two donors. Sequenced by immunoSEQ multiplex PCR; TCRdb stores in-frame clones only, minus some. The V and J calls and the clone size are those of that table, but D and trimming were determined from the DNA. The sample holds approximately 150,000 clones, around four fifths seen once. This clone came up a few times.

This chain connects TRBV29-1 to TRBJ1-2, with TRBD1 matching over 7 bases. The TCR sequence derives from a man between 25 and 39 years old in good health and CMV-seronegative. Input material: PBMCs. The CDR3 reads CSVDHEGACYTF. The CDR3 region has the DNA TGCAGCGTTGATCACGAGGGGGCTTGCTACACCTTC.